This T cell receptor beta chain appears in the sequencing data of a study of CD8 T cells in ankylosing spondylitis. TCRdb analysed the 5' RACE reads with MiXCR anew, one entry per CDR3 protein. The table lists 300,000 to 350,000 distinct CDR3 sequences, over 12% of them singletons. Study conclusions and caveats: What seemed typical of ankylosing spondylitis blood was a TCR beta motif built from about eight highly homologous variants.

On this clonotype itself: Its antigen is currently unknown.

Sequenced: blood, either unsorted or a sorted T cell fraction (not recorded which). This TCR was sampled from a male donor with ankylosing spondylitis or in good health (not recorded which).

The CDR3 bases are TGTGCCAGCAGTTTTGAGGGGGCCGACTCCTACGAGCAGTACTTC. Its protein product is CASSFEGADSYEQYF. The V and J genes are TRBV28 and TRBJ2-7; TRBD1 aligns across 7 bases. The CDR3 is made up of 15 amino acids. The trim removed 3 bases at V and 0 bases at J, leaving 5 bases unmatched. CDR1 MDHEN and CDR2 SYDVKM come from the germline V gene.